The next 8 T cell receptor beta chains were all read from a single sample in a study of T cell repertoires in cytomegalovirus infection. TCRdb reprocessed the reads with MiXCR, giving one entry per CDR3 protein. The sample lists a few hundred thousand distinct CDR3 sequences; 30% to 40% were seen once. What these receptors recognize is not known. The specimen was cultured PBMCs, collected from culture after CMV antigen stimulation. The receptor set was obtained from a human donor in good health (CMV status not recorded). Some clones in this sample may be carry-over from other donors' samples.

The sample holds a few counts of this clonotype. The chain employs TRBV15 and TRBJ2-2; tentatively, D is TRBD2 (5 bases). V shed 3 bases and J shed 2 bases, with 10 bases lying between them. This CDR3 comprises 15 residues. In germline, CDR1 is LNHNV, CDR2 YYDKDF (reference sequence). This chain's CDR3 is CATSSRTGNTGELFF. CDR3 coding DNA: TGTGCCACCAGCAGTAGGACGGGAAACACCGGGGAGCTGTTTTTT.

CDR3 sequence (DNA): TGTGCCAGCAGTTTTGCCCAAGAGACCCAGTACTTC. Amino acids: CASSFAQETQYF. V gene TRBV12-3 or TRBV12-4 combines with J gene TRBJ2-5; D uncertain. CDR3 length: 12 amino acids. The V end was cut by 3 bases, the J end by 1 base, with 3 bases between.

This chain connects TRBV19 to TRBJ1-1, with 7 bases identical to TRBD1. Losses at the gene ends were 3 bases for V and 9 bases for J; bases not matched to a gene: 7. Germline V lookup: CDR1 LNHDA, CDR2 SQIVND (reference sequence). The CDR3 totals 13 residues. CDR3 sequence reads: CASSIPGTAQAFF. CDR3 coding DNA: TGTGCCAGTAGTATCCCCGGGACAGCTCAAGCTTTCTTT. Full variable domain (rest looked up from reference TRBV19 and TRBJ1-1): DGGITQSPKYLFRKEGQNVTLSCEQNLNHDAMYWYRQDPGQGLRLIYYSQIVNDFQKGDIAEGYSVSREKKESFPLTVTSAQKNPTAFYLCASSIPGTAQAFFGQGTRLTVV.

CDR3 nucleotide sequence: TGTGCCAGCAGTTTTTGGAGCTTACCCCTCTCTGGAAACACCATATATTTT. As protein: CASSFWSLPLSGNTIYF. The chain carries TRBV12-3 or TRBV12-4 and TRBJ1-3; D gene uncertain. This CDR3 region has 17 residues. The V end was cut by 3 bases, the J end by 0 bases, with 15 bases between.

The V gene is TRBV7-2, the J gene TRBJ1-1; tentative D call: TRBD1 (5 bases). V gave up 2 bases and J gave up 3 bases, with 19 bases separating them. Looked up from germline, CDR1 is SGHTA and CDR2 is FQGNSA. The CDR3 covers 17 residues. CDR3 nucleotides: TGTGCCAGCAGCTTAAGAACGTCGGGGACCTTTGACACTGAAGCTTTCTTT. This translates into CASSLRTSGTFDTEAFF.

This clonotype was counted only a few times. In nucleotides, the CDR3 is TGTGCCAGCAGTTTTACGGGTGCCGGAAACACCATATATTTT. Amino acid sequence: CASSFTGAGNTIYF. The chain combines TRBV27 with TRBJ1-3; D gene uncertain. Germline assignment: CDR1 MNHEY and CDR2 SMNVEV (reference sequence). This CDR3 is built from 14 residues. V was cut by 3 bases and J by 4 bases, with 10 bases left in between.

This chain joins TRBV12-3 or TRBV12-4 and TRBJ2-5, with D possibly matching TRBD1 (6 bases). The ends were cut back, 3 bases at V and 5 bases at J, with 16 bases in the middle. CDR3 size: 15 residues. CDR3 protein: CASSLGTFIGETQYF. CDR3 sequence (DNA): TGTGCCAGCAGTTTGGGGACATTCATCGGGGAGACCCAGTACTTC.

This clonotype was seen more than once but under ten times. The chain carries TRBV20-1 and TRBJ2-5, with 8 nucleotides matching TRBD2. The CDR3 extends over 16 amino acids. CDR1 and CDR2 (germline): DFQATT, SNEGSKA (reference sequence). Trimming at V came to 0 bases and at J to 0 bases, leaving 6 bases not matched to a gene. CDR3 bases: TGCAGTGCTAGAGATCCCCAGCGGGGGAACCAAGAGACCCAGTACTTC. Its protein is CSARDPQRGNQETQYF.